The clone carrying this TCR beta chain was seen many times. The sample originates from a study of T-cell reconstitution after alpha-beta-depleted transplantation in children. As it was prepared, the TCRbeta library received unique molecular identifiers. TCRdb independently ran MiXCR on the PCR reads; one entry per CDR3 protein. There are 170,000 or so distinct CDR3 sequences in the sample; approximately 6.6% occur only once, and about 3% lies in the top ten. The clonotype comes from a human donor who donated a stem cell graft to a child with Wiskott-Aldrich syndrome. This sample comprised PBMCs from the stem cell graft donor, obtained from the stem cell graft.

CDR3 bases: TGCAGTGCTAGAGACAGGGGGCCCCAAAGAGAAAAACTGTTTTTT. It yields the protein CSARDRGPQREKLFF. The J gene is TRBJ1-4, the V gene TRBV20-1; TRBD1 agrees at 8 bases. Losses at the gene ends were 0 bases for V and 8 bases for J; bases not matched to a gene: 8. Germline V CDR1 and CDR2: DFQATT, SNEGSKA (reference sequence). This CDR3 is 15 amino acids long.